This T cell receptor beta chain originates from a study of shared clonotypes between healthy human individuals. As for this clone: The antigen is unknown.

General study points: Measured sharing among donors was expected to vary with sequencing depth.

The naive CD8 subset, CD45RO-negative cells positively selected for CCR7, excluded terminally differentiated effector memory CD45RA+ cells. The CDR3 contains 15 residues. V lost 5 bases and J 3 bases, leaving 13 bases between the germline ends. Germline V lookup: CDR1 SGHAT, CDR2 FQNNGV. The data were produced by immunoSEQ multiplex PCR, yet TCRdb's version contains in-frame clones alone and is incomplete. Among about 2.1 million clones listed, over 85% were seen once. The chain combines TRBV11-2 with TRBJ2-2, with D perhaps TRBD2 (5 bases). The TCR was taken from a man aged 18 to 29 in good health. Some clones in this sample may be carry-over from other donors' samples. The sample was naive CD8+ T cells from PBMCs. The CDR3, as DNA: TGTGCCAGCAGCGGACGGACTCGCGACACCGGGGAGCTGTTTTTT. Protein product: CASSGRTRDTGELFF.